A single sample is the source of the 9 T cell receptor beta chains below, sequenced in a study of early T cells in non-severe SARS-CoV-2 infection. MiXCR, applied by TCRdb to the 5' RACE reads, yields one record per CDR3 protein. The sample includes about 25,000 distinct CDR3 sequences, around 4.4% seen only once; the top ten take over 9.5%. Material for sequencing was whole blood. The receptors were sampled from an adult who was a healthcare worker with PCR-confirmed SARS-CoV-2 infection or an uninfected control (not recorded which).

This clonotype was detected many times. The chain combines TRBV10-3 with TRBJ2-2; possibly TRBD1 for D (5 bases). From germline, CDR1 is ENHRY and CDR2 SYGVKD. V was pared by 9 bases and J by 0 bases, with 11 bases between. This CDR3 is 14 amino acids long. As DNA, the CDR3 is TGTGCCATAAGAGACAGACCGAACACCGGGGAGCTGTTTTTT. This translates into CAIRDRPNTGELFF.

This rearrangement joins TRBV20-1 to TRBJ2-3; maybe TRBD2 (6 bases). The germline gives CDR1 DFQATT, CDR2 SNEGSKA (reference sequence). The CDR3 contains 17 residues. V was clipped by 1 base and J by 2 bases, with 19 bases between them. The CDR3 protein is CSARGELVGGNTDTQYF. The CDR3, as DNA: TGCAGTGCTAGAGGAGAACTAGTGGGAGGAAACACAGATACGCAGTATTTT.

This clonotype has ten or more counts. This chain connects TRBV19 to TRBJ1-1; possibly TRBD1 for D (6 bases). The CDR3 is made up of 13 amino acids. Looked up from germline, CDR1 is LNHDA and CDR2 is SQIVND (reference sequence). Trimming stripped 7 bases from V and 5 bases from J, with 14 bases between. The CDR3 here is CASIPNRVTEAFF. Written as DNA, the CDR3 is TGTGCCAGTATACCCAACAGGGTGACTGAAGCTTTCTTT. Full variable domain (missing parts from reference TRBV19 and TRBJ1-1): DGGITQSPKYLFRKEGQNVTLSCEQNLNHDAMYWYRQDPGQGLRLIYYSQIVNDFQKGDIAEGYSVSREKKESFPLTVTSAQKNPTAFYLCASIPNRVTEAFFGQGTRLTVV.

The chain combines TRBV12-3 or TRBV12-4 with TRBJ2-7, with unresolved D. This CDR3 comprises 11 residues. The germline V and J ends were trimmed by 7 bases and 5 bases, with 9 bases remaining between them. The CDR3 sequence is CASTPGNEQYF. CDR3 nucleotide sequence: TGTGCCAGCACCCCTGGCAACGAGCAGTACTTC.

This clonotype was seen a handful of times. The gene calls are TRBV20-1 and TRBJ1-2, with D perhaps TRBD1 (6 bases). The CDR3 is made up of 14 amino acids. V gave up 3 bases and J gave up 10 bases, with 21 bases separating them. Germline V gene data show CDR1 as DFQATT and CDR2 as SNEGSKA (reference sequence). CDR3 coding DNA: TGCAGTGCTAGTCTCCTCAAAACTGGGACACACTACACCTTC. As protein: CSASLLKTGTHYTF.

V and J are TRBV6-5 and TRBJ2-7; D may be TRBD2 (5 bases). V was trimmed by 2 bases and J by 1 base, leaving 12 bases between them. The CDR3 extends over 15 amino acids. Germline V gene sequence: CDR1 MNHEY, CDR2 SVGAGI. This chain's CDR3 is CASSYQPGISYEQYF. CDR3 DNA sequence: TGTGCCAGCAGTTACCAGCCGGGGATATCCTACGAGCAGTACTTC.

This clonotype was detected a few times. CDR3 region: CASSLPGPRSREKLFF. Here the CDR3 DNA reads TGTGCCAGCAGCTTGCCGGGGCCTCGGTCGCGTGAAAAACTGTTTTTT. This chain joins TRBV7-2 and TRBJ1-4; TRBD1 is a possible D gene (5 bases). V shed 3 bases and J shed 7 bases, with 18 bases lying between them. Germline V gives CDR1 SGHTA, CDR2 FQGNSA. CDR3 size: 16 residues.

This clonotype was seen ten or more times. V usage is TRBV20-1 and J usage is TRBJ1-2, with TRBD1 matching over 9 bases. Germline assignment: CDR1 DFQATT and CDR2 SNEGSKA (reference sequence). The CDR3 runs to 13 residues. V lost 5 bases and J lost 6; bases outside the gene matches: 7. CDR3: CSAHRDRENGYTF. DNA of the CDR3: TGCAGTGCTCACCGGGACAGGGAAAATGGCTACACCTTC.

This clonotype occurred many times. The rearrangement uses TRBV2 and TRBJ2-1; D could derive from TRBD1 or TRBD2 (5 bases each). From germline, CDR1 is SNHLY and CDR2 FYNNEI. This CDR3 comprises 12 residues. V was pared by 6 bases and J by 11 bases, with 14 bases between. CDR3 bases: TGTGCCAGCAGGGGGGACGCCGGGAAGCAGTTCTTC. Translation: CASRGDAGKQFF.